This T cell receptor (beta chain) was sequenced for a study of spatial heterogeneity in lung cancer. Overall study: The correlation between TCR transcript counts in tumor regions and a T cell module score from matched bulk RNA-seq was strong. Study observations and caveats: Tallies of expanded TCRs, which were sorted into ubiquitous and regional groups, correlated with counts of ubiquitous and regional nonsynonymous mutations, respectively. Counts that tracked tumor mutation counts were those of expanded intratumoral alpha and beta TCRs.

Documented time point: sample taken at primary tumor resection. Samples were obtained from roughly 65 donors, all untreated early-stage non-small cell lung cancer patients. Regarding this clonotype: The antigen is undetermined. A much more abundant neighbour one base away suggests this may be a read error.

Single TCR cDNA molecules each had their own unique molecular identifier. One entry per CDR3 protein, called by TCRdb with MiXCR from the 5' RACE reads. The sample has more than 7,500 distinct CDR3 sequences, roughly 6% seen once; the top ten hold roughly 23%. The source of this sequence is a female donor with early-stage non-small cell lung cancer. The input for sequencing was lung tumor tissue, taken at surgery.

The CDR3 DNA reads as TGTGTCAGCAGCTTAGACTGGGGCCAGGGCACCTACACCTTC. This gives the protein CVSSLDWGQGTYTF. J is TRBJ1-2 and V is TRBV7-2; D may be TRBD1 (5 bases). Germline assignment: CDR1 SGHTA and CDR2 FQGNSA. CDR3 length: 14 amino acids.